This T cell receptor (beta chain) was identified in a study of T cell changes during pregnancy in multiple sclerosis. Clones were sequenced by immunoSEQ multiplex PCR, and TCRdb holds only the in-frame ones, with some missing. The table has 45,000 to 55,000 clones, about 92% seen once; the top ten hold roughly 0.92%. The CDR3 is 14 amino acids. Losses at the gene ends were 5 bases for V and 9 bases for J; bases not matched to a gene: 10. Germline values: CDR1 SGHNT, CDR2 YYREEE (reference sequence). The chain employs TRBV5-4 and TRBJ2-1, with TRBD2 matching 8 bases. The source is a female donor with multiple sclerosis, enrolled in a pregnancy study. The sample in question was peripheral blood, obtained after pregnancy. The CDR3 DNA sequence: TGTGCCAGCAGTCGTGCGGGGGGCCCGGTTGAGCAGTTCTTC. Its translation: CASSRAGGPVEQFF.